This T cell receptor beta chain was observed in a study of vaccination effects on CD4 cells after COVID-19. Whole-study results and caveats: Healthy vaccinees' vaccine-induced clones included only 1 of 255 that recognized common cold coronaviruses.

A remark on this clone: Its cognate antigen is unknown.

Data came from immunoSEQ multiplex PCR; TCRdb stores just in-frame clones and leaves some out. This table has about 45,000 clones, 60% to 75% appearing once. The germline CDR1 and CDR2 sequences are KGHDR and SFDVKD. V trimming: 9 bases; J trimming: 4 bases; junction bases outside the gene matches: 2. The CDR3 spans 12 residues. Researchers isolated CD4+ T cells once less than 13 days of culture had elapsed. The participants, recipients of two vaccine doses, got either BNT162b2 or mRNA-1273. Having tested negative for nucleocapsid antibodies, the vaccine recipients showed no prior SARS-CoV-2 infection.

The specimen comprised CD4+ T cells from PBMCs cultured without peptide, sampled after COVID-19 vaccination. The J gene is TRBJ2-3, the V gene TRBV24-1; 8 nucleotides line up with TRBD1. The receptor comes from a human donor who received a COVID-19 vaccine. CDR3 amino acids: CATGQGPDTQYF. For the CDR3, the DNA is TGTGCCACCGGACAGGGCCCAGATACGCAGTATTTT.